Below, 24 T cell receptor beta chains from the same sample are listed, as sequenced in a study of T-cell reconstitution after alpha-beta-depleted transplantation in children. Preparing the TCRbeta library involved the use of unique molecular identifiers. One entry per CDR3 protein, called by TCRdb with MiXCR from the PCR reads. The sample shows hundreds of thousands of distinct CDR3 sequences, over 10% of them seen only once. The sample here was PBMCs, taken before TCRalphabeta/CD19-depleted stem cell transplant. The receptor source for this set is a girl under 10 years old with congenital amegakaryocytic thrombocytopenia, due to receive a stem cell transplant.

In its sample, this clonotype was seen many times. V gene TRBV20-1 combines with J gene TRBJ2-3; no definite D call. The V end was cut by 3 bases, the J end by 2 bases, with 15 bases between. Germline CDR1 is DFQATT and CDR2 is SNEGSKA (reference sequence). This CDR3 has 15 residues. CDR3 sequence reads: CSASSPGPHTDTQYF. The CDR3 DNA sequence: TGCAGTGCTAGCTCCCCCGGGCCGCACACAGATACGCAGTATTTT.

This clonotype was observed at least ten times. This chain links TRBV12-3 or TRBV12-4 with TRBJ2-1; 12 nucleotides align to TRBD2. Trimming removed 4 bases from V and 0 bases from J; junction bases left unmatched: 4. The CDR3 sequence is 17 residues long. The CDR3 DNA is TGTGCCAGCAGTTGGACTAGCGGGATGAGCTCCTACAATGAGCAGTTCTTC. This gives the protein CASSWTSGMSSYNEQFF.

V and J are TRBV29-1 and TRBJ2-3; D ambiguous. V was cut by 1 base and J by 2 bases, with 10 bases left in between. The CDR3 spans 14 residues. Germline CDR1 is SQVTM and CDR2 is ANQGSEA. CDR3 DNA sequence: TGCAGCGTTGAAGGCCAATTACACACAGATACGCAGTATTTT. As protein: CSVEGQLHTDTQYF.

The sample holds many counts of this clonotype. The rearrangement links TRBV10-3 to TRBJ1-1, with D possibly TRBD1 on 5 matching bases. The V gene's germline CDR1 is ENHRY and CDR2 SYGVKD. The CDR3 runs to 13 residues. Trimming pared 5 bases from V and 3 bases from J, leaving 10 bases between. CDR3 sequence reads: CAISSDKDTEAFF. In DNA, the CDR3 is TGTGCCATCAGTTCGGACAAGGACACTGAAGCTTTCTTT.

This clonotype was detected many times. The J gene is TRBJ2-1, the V gene TRBV7-9, with D tentatively TRBD1 or TRBD2 (6 bases each). Deletions cut 7 bases from V and 6 bases from J, with 10 bases between. This CDR3 comprises 12 residues. CDR1 SEHNR and CDR2 FQNEAQ come from the germline V gene (reference sequence). In nucleotides, the CDR3 is TGTGCCAGCACCTGGGGGGCCAATGAGCAGTTCTTC. Its protein is CASTWGANEQFF.

The chain joins TRBV27 to TRBJ1-1, with D uncertain. CDR1 is MNHEY and CDR2 is SMNVEV in the germline V gene (reference sequence). Trimming left V 2 bases short and J 7 bases short, with 14 bases between. The CDR3 has 14 residues. The CDR3 loop is CASSLGQELIEAFF. Here the CDR3 DNA reads TGTGCCAGCAGTTTAGGGCAGGAACTGATTGAAGCTTTCTTT.

This chain uses TRBV28 with TRBJ2-1; TRBD1 is a possible D gene (5 bases). Trimming removed 5 bases at V and 0 bases at J, with 14 bases between. In germline, CDR1 is MDHEN, CDR2 SYDVKM. This CDR3 contains 16 residues. The CDR3 loop reads CASSPRWGSSYNEQFF. The CDR3 coding sequence is TGTGCCAGCAGTCCTAGGTGGGGCAGCTCCTACAATGAGCAGTTCTTC.

V gene TRBV12-3 or TRBV12-4 combines with J gene TRBJ2-2; D perhaps matches TRBD1 (6 bases). This CDR3 region has 17 residues. The V and J ends lost 7 bases and 4 bases respectively, with 22 bases between them. The CDR3 spells CASNPRPGVVGTGELFF. In nucleotides, the CDR3 is TGTGCCAGCAACCCCAGACCAGGGGTGGTGGGCACCGGGGAGCTGTTTTTT.

The table lists this clonotype with many counts. The CDR3: CASSLEPGELFF. The CDR3 DNA sequence: TGTGCCAGCAGTTTAGAGCCCGGGGAGCTGTTTTTT. This chain joins TRBV12-3 or TRBV12-4 and TRBJ2-2; no reliable D call. The length of the CDR3 is 12 residues. The V end lost 1 base, the J end lost 6 bases, and 3 bases lay between the germline ends.

In this sample, this clonotype turned up many times. This sequence joins TRBV5-1 and TRBJ2-7, with D uncertain. V lost 2 bases and J lost 3, with 6 bases in between. The CDR3 has 12 residues. CDR1 SGHRS and CDR2 YFSETQ come from the germline V gene. The CDR3 DNA sequence: TGCGCCAGCAGCTTTGAACGCTACGAGCAGTACTTC. Translation: CASSFERYEQYF.

The chain couples TRBV9 to TRBJ2-5; the match to TRBD2 covers 10 bases. Losses at the gene ends were 0 bases for V and 4 bases for J; bases not matched to a gene: 15. This CDR3 has 19 residues. Germline V lookup: CDR1 SGDLS, CDR2 YYNGEE. This CDR3 is CASSVGNPKALAGVETQYF. CDR3 DNA sequence: TGTGCCAGCAGCGTAGGCAATCCGAAGGCCCTAGCGGGAGTAGAGACCCAGTACTTC.

This chain connects TRBV4-2 to TRBJ2-3; the match to TRBD2 covers 14 bases. Germline V gene sequence: CDR1 LGHNA, CDR2 YNFKEQ. This CDR3 spans 18 amino acids. The J segment lost 4 bases and the V segment lost 10 bases, leaving 16 bases of the junction unmatched. CDR3 region: CAMSPRLAGGVVADTQYF. The CDR3 DNA reads as TGTGCCATGAGCCCCCGACTAGCGGGAGGGGTCGTGGCAGATACGCAGTATTTT.

The chain carries TRBV20-1 and TRBJ2-7; D is uncertain. The CDR3 sequence is 14 residues long. In germline, CDR1 is DFQATT, CDR2 SNEGSKA (reference sequence). V shed 1 base and J shed 2 bases, with 12 bases lying between them. The CDR3 region is CSARVRASPYEQYF. CDR3 DNA sequence: TGCAGTGCTAGAGTAAGGGCTTCTCCCTACGAGCAGTACTTC.

This clonotype has at least ten counts. The rearrangement uses TRBV20-1 and TRBJ2-7; TRBD2 matches at 7 bases. V gave up 6 bases and J gave up 0 bases; unmatched junction bases: 8. The CDR3 covers 14 residues. CDR1 DFQATT and CDR2 SNEGSKA come from the germline V gene (reference sequence). The CDR3 reads CSATGTILSYEQYF. The CDR3 region has the DNA TGCAGTGCAACCGGGACTATTCTCTCCTACGAGCAGTACTTC.

This clonotype was picked up many times. This sequence joins TRBV6-5 and TRBJ2-7; D unresolved. CDR3 size: 15 residues. Germline V gives CDR1 MNHEY, CDR2 SVGAGI. V dropped 2 bases and J dropped 2 bases, with 13 bases sitting between them. The CDR3 spells CASSYPGTAAYEQYF. The CDR3 coding sequence is TGTGCCAGCAGTTACCCAGGAACCGCCGCCTACGAGCAGTACTTC.

The genes are TRBV5-1 and TRBJ2-1; TRBD2 aligns across 9 bases. In germline, CDR1 is SGHRS, CDR2 YFSETQ. V gave up 2 bases and J gave up 6 bases; unmatched junction bases: 18. The CDR3 spans 19 residues. CDR3 in amino acids: CASSFALSGSHNGVNEQFF. The DNA for the CDR3 is TGCGCCAGCAGCTTTGCCCTTAGCGGGAGCCACAACGGGGTCAATGAGCAGTTCTTC.

This chain connects TRBV19 to TRBJ2-7, with D uncertain. V shed 5 bases and J shed 0 bases, with 14 bases lying between them. This CDR3 is 15 amino acids long. CDR1 is LNHDA, CDR2 SQIVND, per germline (reference sequence). CDR3 DNA: TGTGCCAGTAGTGCCCGAATCTCGAGCTCCTACGAGCAGTACTTC. This gives the protein CASSARISSSYEQYF.

This clonotype was seen a handful of times. V and J are TRBV3-1 and TRBJ1-4, with D uncertain. Germline V gene data show CDR1 as LGHDT and CDR2 as YNNKEL (reference sequence). There are 13 residues in the CDR3. Trimming cost V 4 bases and J 0 bases, with 3 bases left between them. The CDR3 DNA follows: TGTGCCAGCAGCCCTCCAACTAATGAAAAACTGTTTTTT. Translated: CASSPPTNEKLFF.

The chain is built from TRBV27 and TRBJ2-1; the match to TRBD2 covers 13 bases. The CDR3 is 20 residues long. V lost 4 bases to trimming and J lost 0 bases; unmatched junction nucleotides: 12. Germline V gives CDR1 MNHEY, CDR2 SMNVEV (reference sequence). CDR3 protein: CASSSILAGGRRFSYNEQFF. CDR3 DNA sequence: TGTGCCAGCAGTTCCATACTAGCGGGAGGGCGACGGTTCTCCTACAATGAGCAGTTCTTC.

This clonotype was counted a few times. The genes are TRBV27 and TRBJ2-6; no firm D call. V was clipped by 3 bases and J by 3 bases, with 9 bases between them. The CDR3 contains 15 residues. Germline loops: CDR1 MNHEY, CDR2 SMNVEV (reference sequence). As DNA, the CDR3 is TGTGCCAGCAGTTTGCAAGGTGGTGGGGCCAACGTCCTGACTTTC. Protein sequence: CASSLQGGGANVLTF.

With respect to this clonotype: This may come from a read error, since a much larger clone is one base off. The V gene is TRBV12-3 or TRBV12-4, the J gene TRBJ2-3; D unresolved. V was shortened by 2 bases and J by 1 base, with 7 bases between the two germline ends. The CDR3 spans 14 residues. The CDR3 protein is CASSLTACTDTQYF. Here the CDR3 DNA reads TGTGCCAGCAGTTTAACCGCATGCACAGATACGCAGTATTTT.

The chain couples TRBV11-3 to TRBJ2-1; 7 nucleotides match TRBD1. J gave up 6 bases and V 5 bases, and 10 bases lay outside the gene matches. CDR3 length: 15 residues. CDR1 is SGHNT and CDR2 is YENEEA in the germline V gene. CDR3 nucleotide sequence: TGTGCCAGCAGCCCCAGACAGGGTCATCCCAATGAGCAGTTCTTC. This translates into CASSPRQGHPNEQFF.

This clonotype has a count of ten or more. V is TRBV6-6 and J is TRBJ1-2, with 7 bases matching TRBD1. The germline V gene encodes CDR1 MNHNY and CDR2 SVGAGI (reference sequence). After removal of 8 bases from V and 2 bases from J, the junction contained 2 bases not matched to a gene. This CDR3 is 12 amino acids long. The CDR3 region has the DNA TGTGCCAGCTCGACAGGGAACTATGGCTACACCTTC. As protein: CASSTGNYGYTF.

This clonotype was detected many times. The CDR3 reads CASSLLSSGIQYF. Written as DNA, the CDR3 is TGTGCCAGCAGCTTACTTAGCTCGGGCATTCAGTACTTC. The rearrangement links TRBV7-8 to TRBJ2-4; D is unclear. The CDR3 runs to 13 residues. Germline V CDR1 and CDR2: SGHVS, FQNEAQ. Trimming took 2 bases from V and 9 from J, leaving 11 bases between them.